This T cell receptor beta chain was sequenced in a study of human T cells and chemical hapten exposure. V was trimmed by 4 bases and J by 5 bases, leaving 12 bases between them. The CDR3 contains 13 residues. Germline CDR1 reads LGHNA; CDR2 reads YSLEER. Noted time point: patch test 3, about 24 weeks after DPC sensitization. Stated treatment: therapeutic diphenylcyclopropenone sensitization with weekly scalp DPC. TCRdb called the RACE reads again in MiXCR, with one record for every CDR3 protein. The sample carries 210,000 or so distinct CDR3 sequences, approximately 26% recorded once. This clonotype was found a few times.

The TCR was taken from a woman between 40 and 55 years old with alopecia areata. Some clones in this sample may be carry-over from other donors' samples. Source: whole blood, taken in connection with sensitization to the hapten diphenylcyclopropenone (DPC). The chain links TRBV4-3 to TRBJ2-7; TRBD2 is a possible D gene (5 bases). The CDR3 protein is CASSREMWNEQYF. CDR3 nucleotides: TGCGCCAGCAGCCGGGAGATGTGGAACGAGCAGTACTTC.